Following are 2 T cell receptor beta chains from one sample sequenced in a study of blood T cell repertoires in COVID-19. Produced via immunoSEQ multiplex PCR; TCRdb's table is partial and in-frame only. The repertoire holds under 250,000 clones, with 80% to 90% as singletons. Sequencing was performed on peripheral blood. The receptors originated from a woman aged 45-60 years with acute or convalescent COVID-19.

This chain connects TRBV27 to TRBJ1-1; 11 nucleotides match TRBD1. Germline CDR1 reads MNHEY; CDR2 reads SMNVEV (reference sequence). This CDR3 contains 16 residues. Trimming cost V 5 bases and J 1 base; bases outside gene matches: 6. The CDR3 sequence is CASSRDRGRGNTEAFF. CDR3 DNA sequence: TGTGCCAGCAGTCGGGACAGGGGGAGAGGGAACACTGAAGCTTTCTTT.

This clone was seen just once. The V and J genes are TRBV11-1 and TRBJ2-1, with TRBD1 matching 9 bases. This CDR3 comprises 15 residues. With 5 bases clipped from V and 8 bases from J, the junction kept 10 bases outside the gene matches. Germline assignment: CDR1 SGHAT and CDR2 FQDESV (reference sequence). For the CDR3, the DNA is TGTGCCAGCAGCAAGGGGACAGGGAGGGGCGATGAGCAGTTCTTC. Translation gives CASSKGTGRGDEQFF. The variable domain in full, with the rest retrieved from reference TRBV11-1 and TRBJ2-1, is EAEVAQSPRYKITEKSQAVAFWCDPISGHATLYWYRQILGQGPELLVQFQDESVVDDSQLPKDRFSAERLKGVDSTLKIQPAELGDSAMYLCASSKGTGRGDEQFFGPGTRLTVL.